The following is a TCR beta chain sequence with its context. Germline lookup yields CDR1 MNHEY and CDR2 SMNVEV (reference sequence). Trimming took off 5 bases at V and 4 bases at J, with 12 bases between the two ends. The CDR3 spans 14 residues. The record originates from a study of CD8 T cells in Susac syndrome. Reverse transcription of roughly 0.45 to 1 ug RNA used random hexamers. TCRdb reprocessed the immunoSEQ multiplex PCR reads via MiXCR and lists one record per CDR3 protein. The sample comprises around 270,000 distinct CDR3 sequences, around 91% of which are singletons, and around 0.18% rests with the top ten. Sequencing of TCR beta drew on CD8+ and CD4+ T cells from blood. Those who served as multiple sclerosis controls were treatment-naive patients with stable or active relapsing-remitting disease.

The receptor was isolated from a human donor with multiple sclerosis. The J gene is TRBJ1-5, the V gene TRBV27, with no clear D. What was sequenced was CD8+ T cells from PBMCs. This CDR3 reads CASSRGSGNQPQHF. CDR3 nucleotide sequence: TGTGCCAGCAGTCGAGGCTCCGGAAATCAGCCCCAGCATTTT.